This is a list of T cell receptor beta chains from one sample in a study of post-analysis software for immune sequencing data. TCRdb itself ran the PCR reads through MiXCR, one entry per CDR3 protein. The repertoire has 650,000 to 850,000 distinct CDR3 sequences, 35% to 55% of them found once; the top ten carry roughly 4.4%. Sequenced input: blood. These receptors all come from a girl between 10 and 17 years old with multiple sclerosis. The CDR3 runs from the conserved cysteine through the conserved F or W. D genes are given only for firm matches. Clone size is stated in some rows and not others, as once, few, many or a class when expanded.

abundance	v_gene	d_gene	j_gene	CDR3aa	CDR3nt
NA	TRBV9	NA	TRBJ1-2	CASSGLGRRSYGYTF	TGTGCCAGCAGCGGACTCGGACGGAGAAGCTATGGCTACACCTTC
once	TRBV15	NA	TRBJ2-1	CATSRSGNGQFF	TGTGCCACCAGCAGATCCGGGAATGGGCAGTTCTTC
many	TRBV4-2	NA	TRBJ2-7	CASSPPSGEQYF	TGTGCCAGCAGCCCCCCGAGCGGCGAGCAGTACTTC
NA	TRBV24-1	TRBD2	TRBJ2-3	CATSDPLAGGPDTQYF	TGTGCCACCAGTGACCCTCTAGCGGGAGGGCCCGATACGCAGTATTTT
NA	TRBV29-1	NA	TRBJ1-1	CSGARGDLGDHTEAFF	TGCAGCGGCGCTAGGGGGGACCTCGGGGATCACACTGAAGCTTTCTTT
NA	TRBV12-3/TRBV12-4	TRBD1	TRBJ2-1	CASRRTGDEQFF	TGTGCCAGCAGGCGGACAGGGGATGAGCAGTTCTTC
NA	TRBV6-2/TRBV6-3	NA	TRBJ2-3	CASSSTGGGTDTQYF	TGTGCCAGCAGTTCAACGGGCGGGGGCACAGATACGCAGTATTTT
NA	TRBV5-5	TRBD1	TRBJ2-1	CASSLSAGTGMSNEQFF	TGTGCCAGCAGCTTGTCCGCCGGGACAGGGATGTCCAATGAGCAGTTCTTC
once	TRBV7-2	NA	TRBJ2-1	CASSLRVGSWDEQFF	TGTGCCAGCAGCTTAAGGGTAGGATCCTGGGATGAGCAGTTCTTC
NA	TRBV12-3/TRBV12-4	TRBD2	TRBJ2-7	CASSLGTSRYF	TGTGCCAGCAGTTTGGGGACTAGCAGGTACTTC
few	TRBV20-1	NA	TRBJ2-7	CSATTTASSYEQYF	TGCAGTGCTACGACCACAGCCAGCTCCTACGAGCAGTACTTC
NA	TRBV11-1	TRBD1	TRBJ2-7	CASSTWDSHYEQYF	TGTGCCAGCAGCACCTGGGACAGCCACTACGAGCAGTACTTC
NA	TRBV20-1	NA	TRBJ2-3	CSATLANGRTDTQYF	TGCAGTGCAACCTTAGCTAACGGGCGCACAGATACGCAGTATTTT
few	TRBV29-1	NA	TRBJ1-2	CSAGRGQIGGYTF	TGCAGCGCTGGTCGTGGACAAATAGGTGGCTACACCTTC
NA	TRBV6-2/TRBV6-3	NA	TRBJ2-1	CASSWIESMQFF	TGTGCCAGCAGCTGGATAGAGTCAATGCAGTTCTTC
NA	TRBV6-5	NA	TRBJ2-3	CASSYAWGNTDTQYF	TGTGCCAGCAGTTATGCCTGGGGGAACACAGATACGCAGTATTTT
NA	TRBV7-8	NA	TRBJ2-5	CASSFSAETQYF	TGTGCCAGCAGCTTTTCGGCTGAGACCCAGTACTTC
NA	TRBV28	NA	TRBJ1-5	CASRGLGNRPQHF	TGTGCCAGCAGGGGACTCGGCAATCGGCCCCAGCATTTT
NA	TRBV9	NA	TRBJ2-7	CASSVTPGAAYEQYF	TGTGCCAGCAGCGTAACCCCAGGAGCTGCCTACGAGCAGTACTTC
NA	TRBV7-8	NA	TRBJ1-2	CASSRDKDYGYTF	TGTGCCAGCAGCCGCGACAAAGACTATGGCTACACCTTC
NA	TRBV15	NA	TRBJ1-5	CATSRGNQPQHF	TGTGCCACCAGCCGGGGGAATCAGCCCCAGCATTTT
NA	TRBV20-1	TRBD2	TRBJ2-7	CSARDRREGRNEQYF	TGCAGTGCTAGAGATAGGCGGGAGGGCCGCAACGAGCAGTACTTC
NA	TRBV9	TRBD2	TRBJ2-1	CASSGRVSGTSYNEQFF	TGTGCCAGCAGCGGGAGGGTTAGCGGGACCTCCTACAATGAGCAGTTCTTC
few	TRBV29-1	NA	TRBJ2-5	CSVVGGGETQYF	TGCAGCGTTGTGGGGGGGGGCGAGACCCAGTACTTC
NA	TRBV10-3	NA	TRBJ1-2	CAIRHTTGESDGYTF	TGTGCCATCAGACATACGACGGGGGAAAGTGATGGCTACACCTTC
few	TRBV15	NA	TRBJ2-7	CATSRVQGEGYEQYF	TGTGCCACCAGCAGAGTTCAGGGAGAAGGGTACGAGCAGTACTTC
NA	TRBV30	NA	TRBJ2-6	CAWSVDSSGANVLTF	TGTGCCTGGAGTGTAGATAGCTCTGGGGCCAACGTCCTGACTTTC
NA	TRBV7-9	NA	TRBJ2-1	CASSLGEGAQFYEQFF	TGTGCCAGCAGCCTGGGGGAGGGGGCCCAGTTCTATGAGCAGTTCTTC
NA	TRBV29-1	NA	TRBJ2-7	CSVDAGYEQYF	TGCAGCGTTGACGCGGGCTACGAGCAGTACTTC
few	TRBV28	NA	TRBJ2-7	CASSLLQAGYEQYF	TGTGCCAGCAGTTTATTGCAGGCGGGCTACGAGCAGTACTTC
few	TRBV7-7	NA	TRBJ2-3	CASSFRPTDTQYF	TGTGCTAGCAGCTTCCGTCCCACAGATACGCAGTATTTT
NA	TRBV4-2	NA	TRBJ2-2	CASIGPNTGELFF	TGTGCCAGCATTGGACCGAACACCGGGGAGCTGTTTTTT
NA	TRBV29-1	TRBD2	TRBJ2-1	CSGGLAVYNEQFF	TGCAGCGGGGGACTAGCGGTGTACAATGAGCAGTTCTTC
NA	TRBV28	NA	TRBJ1-2	CASSLFAGFGYTF	TGTGCCAGCAGTTTATTTGCGGGTTTCGGCTACACCTTC
NA	TRBV20-1	NA	TRBJ2-1	CGPLGRGNEQFF	TGCGGCCCCTTGGGGAGAGGTAATGAGCAGTTCTTC
once	TRBV7-6	NA	TRBJ2-3	CASSSDRVTQYF	TGTGCCAGCAGCTCAGACCGGGTCACGCAGTATTTT
NA	TRBV29-1	TRBD1	TRBJ2-1	CSVKGQGMYNEQFF	TGCAGCGTTAAGGGACAGGGGATGTACAATGAGCAGTTCTTC
NA	TRBV12-3/TRBV12-4	TRBD2	TRBJ2-1	CASSTSGRLETQFF	TGTGCCAGCAGTACTAGCGGGAGGTTAGAGACCCAGTTCTTC
NA	TRBV29-1	TRBD2	TRBJ2-5	CSTGGGEYRQETQYF	TGCAGCACCGGTGGGGGGGAGTATAGGCAAGAGACCCAGTACTTC
few	TRBV6-5	NA	TRBJ2-7	CASGRTEWSEQYF	TGTGCCAGCGGCCGGACCGAATGGTCCGAGCAGTACTTC
NA	TRBV20-1	TRBD1	TRBJ2-7	CSATPGQGPYEQYF	TGCAGTGCTACACCGGGACAGGGACCCTACGAGCAGTACTTC
NA	TRBV6-5	NA	TRBJ2-2	CASTSFPGELFF	TGTGCCAGCACCTCGTTTCCCGGGGAGCTGTTTTTT
NA	TRBV12-3/TRBV12-4	NA	TRBJ2-7	CASSSRGWDYEQYF	TGTGCCAGCAGTTCCAGGGGATGGGACTACGAGCAGTACTTC
NA	TRBV6-5	NA	TRBJ2-1	CASGGSSYNEQFF	TGTGCCAGCGGGGGTAGCTCCTACAATGAGCAGTTCTTC
NA	TRBV20-1	TRBD2	TRBJ2-1	CSARDRREGLNEQFF	TGCAGTGCTAGAGATCGGCGGGAGGGCCTCAATGAGCAGTTCTTC
NA	TRBV20-1	NA	TRBJ1-2	CSAPLRVSYGYTF	TGCAGTGCCCCCCTCAGGGTATCCTATGGCTACACCTTC
NA	TRBV15	TRBD1	TRBJ1-2	CATSRLQGNYGYTF	TGTGCCACCAGCAGACTACAGGGGAACTATGGCTACACCTTC
NA	TRBV3-1	NA	TRBJ2-5	CASSRRVAQETQYF	TGTGCCAGCAGCCGTCGGGTCGCTCAAGAGACCCAGTACTTC
NA	TRBV27	NA	TRBJ1-1	CASSHLGGGRDTEAFF	TGTGCCAGCAGTCACCTCGGGGGGGGTCGGGACACTGAAGCTTTCTTT
NA	TRBV5-1	NA	TRBJ2-5	CASSLANQETQYF	TGCGCCAGCAGCTTGGCGAACCAAGAGACCCAGTACTTC
few	TRBV28	NA	TRBJ1-1	CASSSPGRMNTEAFF	TGTGCCAGCAGTTCCCCCGGACGGATGAACACTGAAGCTTTCTTT
few	TRBV5-1	NA	TRBJ2-1	CASSSDSTPNNEQFF	TGCGCCAGCAGCTCCGACTCAACCCCTAACAATGAGCAGTTCTTC
NA	TRBV12-3/TRBV12-4	NA	TRBJ2-1	CASSSQDYNEQFF	TGTGCCAGCAGCAGCCAGGACTACAATGAGCAGTTCTTC
NA	TRBV20-1	NA	TRBJ2-1	CSARDLGLRYNEQFF	TGCAGTGCTAGAGATCTGGGGTTACGCTACAATGAGCAGTTCTTC
NA	TRBV20-1	TRBD2	TRBJ2-7	CSAREVLAGDHEQYF	TGCAGTGCTAGAGAGGTCCTAGCGGGAGACCACGAGCAGTACTTC
NA	TRBV20-1	NA	TRBJ2-7	CSARAGRSYEQYF	TGCAGTGCTAGAGCAGGGCGCTCCTACGAGCAGTACTTC
NA	TRBV29-1	NA	TRBJ2-4	CSVEDLQREQYF	TGCAGCGTTGAAGATTTGCAGAGGGAGCAGTACTTC
NA	TRBV5-6	NA	TRBJ1-1	CASSKGVTEAFF	TGTGCCAGCAGCAAAGGGGTGACTGAAGCTTTCTTT